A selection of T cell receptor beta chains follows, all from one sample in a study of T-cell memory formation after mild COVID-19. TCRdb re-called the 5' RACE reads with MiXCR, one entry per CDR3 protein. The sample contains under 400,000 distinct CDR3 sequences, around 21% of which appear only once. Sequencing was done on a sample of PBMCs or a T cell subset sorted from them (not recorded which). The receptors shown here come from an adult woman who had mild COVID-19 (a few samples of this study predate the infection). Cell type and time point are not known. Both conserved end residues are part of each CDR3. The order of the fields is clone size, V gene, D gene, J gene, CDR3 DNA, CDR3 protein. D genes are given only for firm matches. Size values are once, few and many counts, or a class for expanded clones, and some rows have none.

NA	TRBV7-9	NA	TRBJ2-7	TGTGCCAGCAGCCTCAAAGAGGACGAGCAGTACTTC	CASSLKEDEQYF
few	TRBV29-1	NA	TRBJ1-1	TGCAGCGTTGCCCGCGGTGGGGGGACTGAAGCTTTCTTT	CSVARGGGTEAFF
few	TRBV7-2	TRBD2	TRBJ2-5	TGTGCCAGCAGCTTGGCGGGAGAGAAACAAGAGACCCAGTACTTC	CASSLAGEKQETQYF
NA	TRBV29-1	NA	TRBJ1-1	TGCAGCGTTGGGATGGACACTGAAGCTTTCTTT	CSVGMDTEAFF
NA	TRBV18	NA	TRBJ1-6	TGTGCCAGCTCAGGATCGACCTCTTGGGGTAATTCACCCCTCCACTTT	CASSGSTSWGNSPLHF
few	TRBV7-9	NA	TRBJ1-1	TGTGCCAGCAGCGAGTACTCCAACACTGAAGCTTTCTTT	CASSEYSNTEAFF
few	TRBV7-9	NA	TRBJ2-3	TGTGCCAGCAGCTTAGGAGGCGGATCTTCGGATACGCAGTATTTT	CASSLGGGSSDTQYF
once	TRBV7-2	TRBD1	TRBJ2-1	TGTGCCAGCGGACAGGGATTAAGGGAGCAGTTCTTC	CASGQGLREQFF
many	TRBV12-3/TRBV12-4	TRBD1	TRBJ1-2	TGTGCCAGCAGTCCCAGGGGGAACTATGGCTACACCTTC	CASSPRGNYGYTF
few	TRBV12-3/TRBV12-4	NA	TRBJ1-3	TGTGCCAGCAGCCCCGGGGGGGCCGGAAACACCATATATTTT	CASSPGGAGNTIYF
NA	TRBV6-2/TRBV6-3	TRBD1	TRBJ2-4	TGTGCCAGCACCCCCCGGGACAGGGACATTCAGTACTTC	CASTPRDRDIQYF
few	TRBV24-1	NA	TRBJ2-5	TGTGCCACCAGTGAAACAGAGGGAGAGACCCAGTACTTC	CATSETEGETQYF
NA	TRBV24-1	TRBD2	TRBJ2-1	TGTGCCACCAGTGACATTAGCGGGGGCCTCTCCTACAATGAGCAGTTCTTC	CATSDISGGLSYNEQFF
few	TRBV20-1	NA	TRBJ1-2	TGCAGTGCTAGAGATCTAAGTGGCTACACCTTC	CSARDLSGYTF
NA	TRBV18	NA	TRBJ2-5	TGTGCCAGCTCACCACCCTTGCGGGAAGACCAGTACTTC	CASSPPLREDQYF
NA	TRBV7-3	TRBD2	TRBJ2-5	TGTGCCAGCAGCCCCCACGGACTAGCGGGCCCTCAAGAGACCCAGTACTTC	CASSPHGLAGPQETQYF
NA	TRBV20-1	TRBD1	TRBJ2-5	TGCAGTGCGTCCGACAGGGGTCCGTACCAAGAGACCCAGTACTTC	CSASDRGPYQETQYF
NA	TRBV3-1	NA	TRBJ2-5	TGTGCCAGCAGCCCCGGCCAGCGGATGATCCAAGAGACCCAGTACTTC	CASSPGQRMIQETQYF
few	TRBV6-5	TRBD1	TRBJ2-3	TGTGCCAGCAGTTACCTATGGACAGGGCGCGCAGATACGCAGTATTTT	CASSYLWTGRADTQYF
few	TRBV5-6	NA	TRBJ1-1	TGTGCCAGCAGCTTGGTGAGGGACGACACTGAAGCTTTCTTT	CASSLVRDDTEAFF
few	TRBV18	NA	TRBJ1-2	TGTGCCAGCTCACCACCGGGTTTAGGTTCTAACTATGGCTACACCTTC	CASSPPGLGSNYGYTF
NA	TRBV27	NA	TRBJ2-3	TGTGCCAGCAGTTCCTTTACGGGACTCCCGGAGGATACGCAGTATTTT	CASSSFTGLPEDTQYF
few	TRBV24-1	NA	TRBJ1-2	TGTGCCACCAGTGCGGGGGATGGCTACACCTTC	CATSAGDGYTF
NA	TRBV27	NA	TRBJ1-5	TGTGCCAGCGGTAGGGTGAATCAGCCCCAGCATTTT	CASGRVNQPQHF
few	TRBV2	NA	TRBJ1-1	TGTGCCAGCAGTGTTGGACAGCGGTTCACTGAAGCTTTCTTT	CASSVGQRFTEAFF
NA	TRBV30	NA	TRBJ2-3	TGTGCCTGGAGTATGCTTAGCACAGATACGCAGTATTTT	CAWSMLSTDTQYF
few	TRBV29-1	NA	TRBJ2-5	TGCAGCGTTGGAACAGGGAGGGAGACCCAGTACTTC	CSVGTGRETQYF
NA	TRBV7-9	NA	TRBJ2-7	TGTGCCAGCAGCTTTAGGGAGTCTGGCCTCGAGCAGTACTTC	CASSFRESGLEQYF
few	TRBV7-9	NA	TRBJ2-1	TGTGCCAGCAGGCCCCCCTTAGACCCCCAGAATGAGCAGTTCTTC	CASRPPLDPQNEQFF
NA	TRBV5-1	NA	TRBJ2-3	TGCTCCAGCAGCTTTGGGGCAGCGGATACGCAGTATTTT	CSSSFGAADTQYF
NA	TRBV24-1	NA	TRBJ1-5	TGTGCCACCAGTGTTGCGGCCAGCAATCAGCCCCAGCATTTT	CATSVAASNQPQHF
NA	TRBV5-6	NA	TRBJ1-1	TGTGCCAGCAGACGCCAGGACACTGAAGCTTTCTTT	CASRRQDTEAFF
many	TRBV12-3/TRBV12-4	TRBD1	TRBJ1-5	TGTGCCAGCAGTTATAGGACAGGGATCGTCGATCAGCCCCAGCATTTT	CASSYRTGIVDQPQHF
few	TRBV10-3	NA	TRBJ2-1	TGTGCCATCGGACTTTTGGTCTACAATGAGCAGTTCTTC	CAIGLLVYNEQFF
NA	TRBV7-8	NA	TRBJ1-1	TGTGCCAGCAGTGCTGGTGGTTTCTCGAACACTGAAGCTTTCTTT	CASSAGGFSNTEAFF
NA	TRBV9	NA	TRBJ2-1	TGTGCCAGCAGTTTACCAGGGCACGGCAATGAGCAGTTCTTC	CASSLPGHGNEQFF
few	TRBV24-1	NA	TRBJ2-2	TGTGCCACCAGTGATTTACGAGGGGAGCTGTTTTTT	CATSDLRGELFF
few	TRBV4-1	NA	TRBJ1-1	TGCGCCAGCAGCCAATTGGGACTTAATATGGGAGCTTTCTTT	CASSQLGLNMGAFF
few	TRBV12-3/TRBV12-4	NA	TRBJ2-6	TGTGCCAGCAGTCTGGGGGACTCTGGGGCCAACGTCCTGACTTTC	CASSLGDSGANVLTF
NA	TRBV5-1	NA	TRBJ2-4	TGCGCCAGCAGCTTAACCCCAGGCTTAGCCAAAAACATTCAGTACTTC	CASSLTPGLAKNIQYF
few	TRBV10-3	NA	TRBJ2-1	TGTGCCATCAGTGATGAGGGGGAGGGCCGAAACAATGAGCAGTTCTTC	CAISDEGEGRNNEQFF
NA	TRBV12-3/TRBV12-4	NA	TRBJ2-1	TGTGCCAGCAGTTCCGGGAATAGGGGTGAGCAGTTCTTC	CASSSGNRGEQFF
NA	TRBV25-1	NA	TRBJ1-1	TGTGCCAGCAAAGGGTACAGGGCTTTCTTT	CASKGYRAFF
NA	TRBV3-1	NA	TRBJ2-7	TGTGCCAGCAGCCAAGATCCCTATGGGGGAGTTTACGAGCAGTACTTC	CASSQDPYGGVYEQYF
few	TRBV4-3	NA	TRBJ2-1	TGCGCCAGCAGCCAGAAACTAGTGGTTTTAATTTTCGAGCAGTTCTTC	CASSQKLVVLIFEQFF
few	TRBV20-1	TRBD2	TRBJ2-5	TGCAGTGCTAGCGAACCGAGCGGGAGCTTAGAGACCCAGTACTTC	CSASEPSGSLETQYF
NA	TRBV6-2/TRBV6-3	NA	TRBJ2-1	TGTGCCAGCAGTTACCTCCAGAGCAACAATGAGCAGTTCTTC	CASSYLQSNNEQFF
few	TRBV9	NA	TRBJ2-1	TGTGCCAGCAGCCGGAGACAATACAATGAGCAGTTCTTC	CASSRRQYNEQFF
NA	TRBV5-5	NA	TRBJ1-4	TGTGCCAGCAGCTTGGGCCCCGGGACCGGCATTGAAAAACTGTTTTTT	CASSLGPGTGIEKLFF
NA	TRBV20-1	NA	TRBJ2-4	TGCAGTGCTAGAGTCCTGGGCAAAGCCCGCGAAAACATTCAGTACTTC	CSARVLGKARENIQYF
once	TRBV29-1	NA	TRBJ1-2	TGCAGCGTGGGGACGGTTACTTATGGCTACACCTTC	CSVGTVTYGYTF
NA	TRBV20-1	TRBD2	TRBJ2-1	TGCAGTGCTAGAGATACTGAGCGGGAGGCCACCTACAATGAGCAGTTCTTC	CSARDTEREATYNEQFF
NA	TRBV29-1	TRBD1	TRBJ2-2	TGCAGCGCCTGGACAGGAACGAACACCGGGGAGCTGTTTTTT	CSAWTGTNTGELFF
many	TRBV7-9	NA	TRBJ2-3	TGTGCCAGCAGCTCCGATACGCAGTATTTT	CASSSDTQYF
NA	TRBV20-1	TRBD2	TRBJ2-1	TGCAGTGCTAGAATAACGGGGGGGCGTGAGCAGTTCTTC	CSARITGGREQFF
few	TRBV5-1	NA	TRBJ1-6	TGCGCCAGCAGCTTGCCGGGACTAGATAATTCACCCCTCCACTTT	CASSLPGLDNSPLHF
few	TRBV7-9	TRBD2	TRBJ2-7	TGTGCCAGCAGCGACTGGGTAGCGGGTCACTCCTACGAGCAGTACTTC	CASSDWVAGHSYEQYF
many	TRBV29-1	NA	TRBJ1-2	TGCAGCGTCGTTGACGGATTCTATGGCTACACCTTC	CSVVDGFYGYTF
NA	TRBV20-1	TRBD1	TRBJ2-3	TGCACCGCTGGACAGGGGGCCGGAGATACGCAGTATTTT	CTAGQGAGDTQYF